A single sample is the source of the 9 T cell receptor beta chains below, sequenced in a study of a mutant IDH1 vaccine in newly diagnosed glioma. As to time point: week 5, during vaccination. With topical imiquimod, each dose of the vaccine consisted of 300 ug of mutant IDH1 20-mer peptide. Their antigens are not known. The table came from immunoSEQ multiplex PCR; TCRdb's copy has only in-frame clones and leaves some out. Of over 55,000 clones listed, 75% to 90% are singletons. The sequencing here drew on PBMCs, taken from a glioma patient whose treatment included an IDH1 peptide vaccine. These receptor sequences come from a woman between 40 and 50 years old with glioma.

The chain employs TRBV7-3 and TRBJ2-5; D remains ambiguous. V lost 5 bases and J lost 4, with 11 bases in between. This CDR3 region has 13 residues. The V gene's germline CDR1 is SGHTA and CDR2 FQGTGA. The CDR3 bases are TGTGCCAGCAGCCGAGACCGAGGAGAGACCCAGTACTTC. Protein product: CASSRDRGETQYF.

This clone occurred a few times. The V gene is TRBV6-6, the J gene TRBJ1-5, with a weak D call TRBD1 (5 bases). CDR3 length: 12 residues. Germline loops: CDR1 MNHNY, CDR2 SVGAGI (reference sequence). V lost 6 bases and J 8 bases, leaving 11 bases between the germline ends. The chain's CDR3 is CASSPGGEPQHF. The CDR3 DNA follows: TGTGCCAGCAGCCCGGGGGGGGAGCCCCAGCATTTT.

The chain combines TRBV11-2 with TRBJ2-5, with 8 bases that match TRBD2. The CDR3 is made up of 13 amino acids. The germline gives CDR1 SGHAT, CDR2 FQNNGV. V gave up 4 bases and J gave up 2 bases; unmatched junction bases: 0. CDR3 sequence (DNA): TGTGCCAGCAGCTCTAGCGGGCAAGAGACCCAGTACTTC. Translating gives CASSSSGQETQYF. The whole variable domain, remainder taken from reference TRBV11-2 and TRBJ2-5, is EAGVAQSPRYKIIEKRQSVAFWCNPISGHATLYWYQQILGQGPKLLIQFQNNGVVDDSQLPKDRFSAERLKGVDSTLKIQPAKLEDSAVYLCASSSSGQETQYFGPGTRLLVL.

The genes are TRBV5-4 and TRBJ2-3; 8 bases are shared with TRBD2. V gave up 3 bases and J gave up 0 bases; unmatched junction bases: 6. The CDR3 length is 16 residues. Germline V gives CDR1 SGHNT, CDR2 YYREEE (reference sequence). The CDR3 sequence: CASSSTSGLSTDTQYF. In DNA form, the CDR3 reads TGTGCCAGCAGCTCCACTAGCGGATTAAGCACAGATACGCAGTATTTT.

This clone was counted once. At the DNA level, this CDR3 is encoded by other sequences in the same sample as well. This chain uses TRBV6-1 with TRBJ2-7; D gene uncertain. The V gene's germline CDR1 is MNHNS and CDR2 SASEGT. V was trimmed by 3 bases and J by 6 bases, leaving 6 bases between them. The CDR3 length is 11 residues. CDR3 DNA sequence: TGTGCCAGCAGTGAGACGGGCGAGCAGTACTTC. This encodes CASSETGEQYF.

V and J are TRBV7-9 and TRBJ1-5; no firm D call. Germline CDR1 and CDR2: SEHNR and FQNEAQ (reference sequence). V shed 3 bases and J shed 0 bases, with 6 bases lying between them. The CDR3 is made up of 14 amino acids. The CDR3 DNA is TGTGCCAGCAGCTTGTCCTATAGCAATCAGCCCCAGCATTTT. It encodes CASSLSYSNQPQHF.

The chain is built from TRBV29-1 and TRBJ2-1; D tentatively reads TRBD1 or TRBD2 (5 bases each). This CDR3 has 12 residues. Germline V CDR1 and CDR2: SQVTM, ANQGSEA. Trimming took 7 bases from V and 4 from J, leaving 11 bases between them. DNA for the CDR3: TGCAGCGGGGACGGCTCTTACAATGAGCAGTTCTTC. Residues: CSGDGSYNEQFF.

This chain links TRBV5-4 with TRBJ2-1, with D tentatively TRBD2 (7 bases). Germline loops: CDR1 SGHNT, CDR2 YYREEE (reference sequence). Trimming stripped 4 bases from V and 5 bases from J, with 13 bases between. CDR3 length: 14 amino acids. The CDR3 here is CASSPGGLHNEQFF. The CDR3 bases are TGTGCCAGCAGCCCCGGGGGGCTCCACAATGAGCAGTTCTTC.

The chain employs TRBV19 and TRBJ2-5; D possibly corresponds to TRBD2 (5 bases). The V and J ends lost 4 bases and 5 bases respectively, with 14 bases between them. The CDR3 spans 14 residues. Germline loops: CDR1 LNHDA, CDR2 SQIVND (reference sequence). CDR3 sequence reads: CASSTRAARETQYF. CDR3 in DNA: TGTGCCAGTAGTACGAGGGCAGCCCGGGAGACCCAGTACTTC.